This T cell receptor beta chain was obtained from a study of blood T cell repertoires in COVID-19. Overall study context: Researchers got acute and convalescent COVID-19 samples from the United States, Italy and Spain.

Libraries were prepared by immunoSEQ multiplex PCR; TCRdb keeps only in-frame clonotypes and omits some of them. The sample lists about 25,000 clones, 87% occurring once. V was clipped by 6 bases and J by 2 bases; unmatched bases: 3. Per germline, CDR1 MNHEY and CDR2 SVGAGI. The CDR3 is 13 residues long. This chain links TRBV6-5 with TRBJ2-5; 7 bases agree with TRBD1. Sequences were obtained from peripheral blood. The receptor's source is a human donor with active COVID-19. The donor label of this sample is uncertain. The CDR3 protein is CASSTGEQETQYF. DNA for the CDR3: TGTGCCAGCAGCACAGGGGAACAAGAGACCCAGTACTTC.